This T cell receptor (beta chain) derives from a study of T-cell reconstitution after alpha-beta-depleted transplantation in children. Points from the study as a whole: Surviving recipient cells, namely T cells and thymic progenitors, were the source of high day-60 TCRbeta diversity in some patients. Where alpha-beta T cells came from about two months after transplant was reportedly several hundred expanded graft clones. Newly produced T cells mostly accounted for T-cell counts and diversity one year post-transplant.

This CDR3 is built from 16 residues. V lost 1 base and J lost 0, with 13 bases in between. Germline V lookup: CDR1 SGHVS, CDR2 FQNEAQ. Remarks on this clonotype: Its antigen is undetermined.

TCRbeta library construction was performed incorporating unique molecular identifiers. From the PCR reads, TCRdb called clonotypes with MiXCR, one entry per CDR3 protein. The sample records approximately 500,000 distinct CDR3 sequences, 10% to 13% being singletons. The genes are TRBV7-8 and TRBJ2-7; D might be TRBD1 (5 bases). The TCR was taken from a child aged 2 to 15 with inherited bone marrow failure, due to receive a stem cell transplant. The source was PBMCs, collected before TCRalphabeta/CD19-depleted stem cell transplant. The CDR3 region is CASSLETVLFSYEQYF. The CDR3, as DNA: TGTGCCAGCAGCTTAGAGACAGTCTTGTTCTCCTACGAGCAGTACTTC.